One and the same sample provided the 6 T cell receptor beta chains below, sequenced in a study of blood T cell repertoires in COVID-19. This table comes from immunoSEQ multiplex PCR, and its TCRdb copy is limited to in-frame clones, with some not included. The table lists about 220,000 clones, around four fifths of them singletons. Sequencing was performed on peripheral blood. These receptors came from a woman in her 70s with COVID-19, enrolled during active disease.

This clone has a handful of counts. The chain employs TRBV30 and TRBJ2-7; 8 nucleotides match TRBD1. From germline, CDR1 is GTSNPN and CDR2 SVGIG (reference sequence). The CDR3 loop spans 12 amino acids. V shed 4 bases, J shed 2 bases, and the junction held 1 base outside the gene matches. CDR3 region: CAWNRGTYEQYF. The DNA of the CDR3 is TGTGCCTGGAACAGGGGGACCTACGAGCAGTACTTC.

CDR3 region: CSVPILDTQYF. The DNA for the CDR3 is TGCAGCGTGCCTATCCTGGATACGCAGTATTTT. The chain joins TRBV29-1 to TRBJ2-3, with no clear D. Germline-derived CDR1 and CDR2 are SQVTM and ANQGSEA. The CDR3 is 11 amino acids. V was pared by 6 bases and J by 6 bases, with 10 bases between.

V usage is TRBV30 and J usage is TRBJ2-7; D not resolved. With 0 bases removed from V and 4 bases from J, the gap between germline ends came to 7 bases. The CDR3 has 12 amino acids. Germline V gene sequence: CDR1 GTSNPN, CDR2 SVGIG (reference sequence). Here the CDR3 reads CAWSVTPYEQYF. The CDR3 DNA sequence: TGTGCCTGGAGTGTGACACCTTACGAGCAGTACTTC. The whole variable domain, remainder taken from reference TRBV30 and TRBJ2-7, is SQTIHQWPATLVQPVGSPLSLECTVEGTSNPNLYWYRQAAGRGLQLLFYSVGIGQISSEVPQNLSASRPQDRQFILSSKKLLLSDSGFYLCAWSVTPYEQYFGPGTRLTVT.

The V gene is TRBV24-1, the J gene TRBJ1-1; D unclear. Trimming left V 3 bases short and J 11 bases short, with 9 bases between. Per the germline V gene, CDR1 is KGHDR and CDR2 is SFDVKD. This CDR3 region has 11 residues. The CDR3 region has the DNA TGTGCCACCAGTGATCACCGGGTGGCTTTCTTT. This translates into CATSDHRVAFF.

CDR3: CASSIRGLAGGGNEQFF. The DNA of the CDR3 is TGTGCCAGTAGTATCCGGGGACTAGCGGGAGGCGGCAATGAGCAGTTCTTC. The J gene is TRBJ2-1, the V gene TRBV19; 15 bases align to TRBD2. V lost 3 bases to trimming and J lost 6 bases; unmatched junction nucleotides: 6. Germline V gene lookup returns CDR1 LNHDA and CDR2 SQIVND (reference sequence). The CDR3 loop spans 17 amino acids.

V gene TRBV19 combines with J gene TRBJ2-3; 9 nucleotides agree with TRBD1. The CDR3 consists of 16 residues. The junction had 7 bases not matched to a gene; V was cut back by 3 bases and J by 3 bases. The V gene's germline CDR1 is LNHDA and CDR2 SQIVND (reference sequence). CDR3 loop: CASSISGQGMTDTQYF. CDR3 sequence (DNA): TGTGCCAGTAGTATCTCGGGACAGGGAATGACAGATACGCAGTATTTT.